This T cell receptor beta chain comes out of a study of shared clonotypes between healthy human individuals. General study results and limits: Relative to their counterparts shared across all four donors, non-shared clonotypes exhibited diminished generation probabilities.

This CDR3 spans 14 amino acids. The germline V gene has CDR1 SEHNR and CDR2 FQNEAQ (reference sequence). Trimming removed 5 bases from V and 0 bases from J, with 11 bases in between. CD45RO-negative cells were positively selected for CCR7, leaving out terminally differentiated effector memory CD45RA+ cells. A note on this clone: The antigen is unknown.

The assay ran at deep level. Profiled with immunoSEQ multiplex PCR; TCRdb holds only in-frame clones, not every one. The top ten clones hold about 0.11% of a sample with hundreds of thousands of clones, approximately 96% of them seen once. The chain links TRBV7-9 to TRBJ2-7; D possibly corresponds to TRBD1 (6 bases). The receptor was isolated from a woman in her twenties or thirties in good health. Sequenced: naive CD8+ T cells sorted from blood. CDR3 sequence reads: CASSPPGHSYEQYF. CDR3 nucleotides: TGTGCCAGCAGCCCACCGGGACACTCCTACGAGCAGTACTTC.